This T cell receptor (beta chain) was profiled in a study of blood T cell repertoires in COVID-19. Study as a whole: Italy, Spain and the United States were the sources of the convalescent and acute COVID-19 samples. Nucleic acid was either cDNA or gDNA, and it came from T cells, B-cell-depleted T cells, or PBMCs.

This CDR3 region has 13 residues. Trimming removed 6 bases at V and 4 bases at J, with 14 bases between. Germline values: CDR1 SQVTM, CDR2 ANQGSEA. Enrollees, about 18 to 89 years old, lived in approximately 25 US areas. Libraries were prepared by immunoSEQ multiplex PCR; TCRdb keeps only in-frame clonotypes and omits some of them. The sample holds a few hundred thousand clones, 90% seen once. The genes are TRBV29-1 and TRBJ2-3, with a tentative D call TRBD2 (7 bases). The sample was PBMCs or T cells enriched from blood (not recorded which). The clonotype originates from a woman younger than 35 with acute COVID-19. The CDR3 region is CSVVGGASDTQYF. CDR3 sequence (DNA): TGCAGCGTCGTTGGGGGGGCGTCAGATACGCAGTATTTT.